The 25 T cell receptor beta chains in this list originate from one sample, sequenced in a study of blood T cell repertoires in COVID-19. Measured with immunoSEQ multiplex PCR; TCRdb has only the in-frame clones, and not every one. The sample yields approximately 80,000 clones, 88% seen once. Sequenced input: peripheral blood. The source is a human donor in a cohort sampled during active COVID-19.

Worth noting for this clone: This sample includes further DNA sequences coding for the same CDR3. The rearrangement links TRBV28 to TRBJ1-2, with 9 bases fitting TRBD1. There are 12 residues in the CDR3. The germline CDR1 and CDR2 sequences are MDHEN and SYDVKM. After removal of 5 bases from V and 5 bases from J, the junction contained 0 bases not matched to a gene. CDR3 amino acids: CASSGQGYGYTF. CDR3 nucleotides: TGTGCCAGCAGTGGACAGGGGTATGGCTACACCTTC.

This sequence joins TRBV15 and TRBJ2-5, with 8 bases that match TRBD1. Germline V gene data show CDR1 as LNHNV and CDR2 as YYDKDF (reference sequence). The trim removed 5 bases at V and 3 bases at J, leaving 5 bases unmatched. This CDR3 contains 14 residues. The CDR3 region is CATSYRGEEETQYF. CDR3 nucleotides: TGTGCCACCAGCTACAGGGGGGAAGAAGAGACCCAGTACTTC.

The chain is built from TRBV6-4 and TRBJ2-7, with a tentative D call TRBD1 (5 bases). V gave up 0 bases and J gave up 2 bases, with 11 bases separating them. CDR3 length: 15 amino acids. Looked up from germline, CDR1 is MRHNA and CDR2 is SNTAGT. This chain's CDR3 is CASSDSDSETYEQYF. The CDR3 bases are TGTGCCAGCAGTGACTCCGACAGTGAGACCTACGAGCAGTACTTC.

This clone has only one observation. V is TRBV27 and J is TRBJ1-5; no definite D call. V was shortened by 6 bases and J by 5 bases, with 20 bases between the two germline ends. The CDR3 consists of 16 residues. Germline CDR1 and CDR2: MNHEY and SMNVEV (reference sequence). The CDR3 region has the DNA TGTGCCAGCAGCCCCCTGGGAGGCCTGAGGGATCAGCCCCAGCATTTT. Translating it yields CASSPLGGLRDQPQHF.

This clone was picked up a small number of times. The chain has TRBV4-2 and TRBJ2-7; perhaps TRBD2 as D (5 bases). There are 16 residues in the CDR3. V lost 1 base, J lost 6 bases, and 19 bases lay in between. Germline V gene sequence: CDR1 LGHNA, CDR2 YNFKEQ. In DNA form, the CDR3 reads TGTGCCAGCAGCCAAGTTTCATATGGCTTTGGGAGCGAGCAGTACTTC. Translated, it gives CASSQVSYGFGSEQYF.

The rearrangement joins TRBV21-1 to TRBJ2-1; the tabulated D call, TRBD2, remains unverified against the DNA. TRBV21-1 is noted as a pseudogene. This CDR3 contains 16 residues. The DNA of the CDR3 is TGTGCCAGCAGCAAATGGGGGGACCTCTCCTACAATGAGCAGTTCTTC. Residues: CASSKWGDLSYNEQFF.

DNA for the CDR3: TGTGCCAGCAGTGGCGCTAGCGGGGGGTCCGGGGAGACCCAGTACTTC. This codes for CASSGASGGSGETQYF. The chain combines TRBV2 with TRBJ2-5; 11 nucleotides line up with TRBD2. The CDR3 extends over 16 amino acids. Germline V gene data show CDR1 as SNHLY and CDR2 as FYNNEI. V shed 4 bases, J shed 5 bases, and the junction held 9 bases outside the gene matches.

This clone was counted only a few times. The CDR3 DNA reads TGTGCCAGCAACCCGCCGGACACAACTCGGGGGGAGCAGTACTTC. It specifies CASNPPDTTRGEQYF. The J gene is TRBJ2-7, the V gene TRBV28; TRBD2 might be the D (6 bases). CDR3 length equals 15 residues. Germline assignment: CDR1 MDHEN and CDR2 SYDVKM. Trimming removed 7 bases from V and 7 bases from J, with 23 bases in between.

A single count supports this clone. The chain joins TRBV7-9 to TRBJ1-6; possibly TRBD1 for D (5 bases). Germline V gene sequence: CDR1 SEHNR, CDR2 FQNEAQ (reference sequence). Trimming took 5 bases from V and 0 from J, leaving 11 bases between them. The CDR3 has 16 residues. DNA of the CDR3: TGTGCCAGCAGCCGATCGGGGGGCTCCTATAATTCACCCCTCCACTTT. Its protein is CASSRSGGSYNSPLHF.

This clone was seen more than once but under ten times. V gene TRBV28 combines with J gene TRBJ1-5; maybe TRBD1 (6 bases). CDR3 length equals 15 residues. CDR1 and CDR2 (germline): MDHEN, SYDVKM. Trimming took off 6 bases at V and 4 bases at J, with 16 bases between the two ends. DNA for the CDR3: TGTGCCAGCAGCCCCTGGGGGCGAGGTAATCAGCCCCAGCATTTT. It specifies CASSPWGRGNQPQHF.

This rearrangement joins TRBV14 to TRBJ2-3, with D hard to call. The CDR3 totals 12 residues. The V and J ends lost 4 bases and 4 bases respectively, with 6 bases between them. Germline V gene data show CDR1 as SGHDN and CDR2 as FVKESK. CDR3 residues: CASSPRADTQYF. The CDR3 coding sequence is TGTGCCAGCAGCCCCCGTGCAGATACGCAGTATTTT. Full variable domain (outside the CDR3, taken from reference TRBV14 and TRBJ2-3): EAGVTQFPSHSVIEKGQTVTLRCDPISGHDNLYWYRRVMGKEIKFLLHFVKESKQDESGMPNNRFLAERTGGTYSTLKVQPAELEDSGVYFCASSPRADTQYFGPGTRLTVL.

The chain carries TRBV15 and TRBJ1-1; 7 bases fit TRBD1. Trimming removed 4 bases from V and 4 bases from J; junction bases left unmatched: 6. The germline gives CDR1 LNHNV, CDR2 YYDKDF (reference sequence). CDR3 size: 14 residues. The CDR3 reads CATSNVGGITEAFF. The DNA for the CDR3 is TGTGCCACCAGCAACGTAGGGGGCATCACTGAAGCTTTCTTT.

This clone was detected only a few times. The V and J genes are TRBV5-1 and TRBJ1-1, with 10 bases lining up with TRBD1. Germline assignment: CDR1 SGHRS and CDR2 YFSETQ. Unmatched junction bases numbered 12, after V lost 3 bases and J lost 4 bases. The CDR3 loop spans 17 amino acids. Written as DNA, the CDR3 is TGCGCCAGCAGCTCCCAAAAGACAGGGGGCGCGTCCACTGAAGCTTTCTTT. This codes for CASSSQKTGGASTEAFF.

In its sample, this clone was seen once. This chain joins TRBV5-1 and TRBJ2-1; D is possibly TRBD1 (7 bases). V was cut by 7 bases and J by 1 base, with 12 bases left in between. This CDR3 comprises 14 residues. The germline V gene encodes CDR1 SGHRS and CDR2 YFSETQ. CDR3 in amino acids: CASAQGGSYNEQFF. The CDR3 DNA reads as TGCGCCAGCGCGCAGGGGGGATCCTACAATGAGCAGTTCTTC.

V usage is TRBV7-9 and J usage is TRBJ1-2, with D uncertain. Germline CDR1 and CDR2: SEHNR and FQNEAQ (reference sequence). The CDR3 sequence is 12 residues long. Trimming pared 5 bases from V and 4 bases from J, leaving 8 bases between. CDR3 in DNA: TGTGCCAGCAGCCTGCTAAGCTATGGCTACACCTTC. Its translation: CASSLLSYGYTF.

The gene calls are TRBV6-5 and TRBJ2-1; weak D call: TRBD2 (5 bases). The germline V gene has CDR1 MNHEY and CDR2 SVGAGI. V was pared by 9 bases and J by 0 bases, with 15 bases between. CDR3 length equals 15 residues. The CDR3 protein is CASWLSGSSYNEQFF. CDR3 DNA: TGTGCCAGTTGGTTATCGGGGAGCTCCTACAATGAGCAGTTCTTC.

Of note for this clone: Distinct nucleotide sequences in the sample also encode this CDR3. The chain is built from TRBV27 and TRBJ2-1; unclear D gene. Germline V gene data show CDR1 as MNHEY and CDR2 as SMNVEV (reference sequence). CDR3 length: 13 amino acids. The V and J ends lost 3 bases and 4 bases respectively, with 7 bases between them. The CDR3 sequence is CASSLGSYNEQFF. CDR3 bases: TGTGCCAGCAGTTTGGGCAGTTACAATGAGCAGTTCTTC.

The chain recombines TRBV6-5 with TRBJ2-3, with D perhaps matching TRBD1 (5 bases). The CDR3 covers 15 residues. V lost 5 bases to trimming and J lost 0 bases, with 12 bases between them. Germline V gene data show CDR1 as MNHEY and CDR2 as SVGAGI. For the CDR3, the DNA is TGTGCCAGCAGTCGGACATACACTAGCACAGATACGCAGTATTTT. Translating gives CASSRTYTSTDTQYF.

This clone was seen just once. V gene TRBV7-2 combines with J gene TRBJ2-1; 13 bases are shared with TRBD2. V shed 5 bases, J shed 6 bases, and the junction held 4 bases outside the gene matches. CDR1 SGHTA and CDR2 FQGNSA come from the germline V gene. The CDR3 extends over 15 amino acids. The CDR3: CASSTGLAGVNEQFF. The CDR3 DNA reads as TGTGCCAGCAGCACCGGACTAGCGGGAGTCAATGAGCAGTTCTTC. The full variable domain, with the rest looked up from reference TRBV7-2 and TRBJ2-1, is GAGVSQSPSNKVTEKGKDVELRCDPISGHTALYWYRQSLGQGLEFLIYFQGNSAPDKSGLPSDRFSAERTGGSVSTLTIQRTQQEDSAVYLCASSTGLAGVNEQFFGPGTRLTVL.

The rearrangement joins TRBV9 to TRBJ2-1; TRBD2 matches 10 bases. The germline CDR1 and CDR2 sequences are SGDLS and YYNGEE. Trimming at V came to 3 bases and at J to 0 bases, leaving 15 bases not matched to a gene. The CDR3 has 20 amino acids. The chain's CDR3 is CASSAQLAGYYGGSYNEQFF. The CDR3 DNA sequence: TGTGCCAGCAGCGCCCAACTAGCGGGGTACTACGGGGGCTCCTACAATGAGCAGTTCTTC.

This rearrangement joins TRBV13 to TRBJ2-5, with 15 bases lining up with TRBD2. This CDR3 spans 17 amino acids. CDR1 is PRHDT, CDR2 FYEKMQ, per germline (reference sequence). With 4 bases clipped from V and 4 bases from J, the junction kept 7 bases outside the gene matches. The CDR3 DNA sequence: TGTGCCAGCAGCTATAGGACTAGCGGGGGGGGAGTAGAGACCCAGTACTTC. This codes for CASSYRTSGGGVETQYF.

The V call is TRBV19, the J call TRBJ2-1; 9 bases agree with TRBD2. Per the germline V gene, CDR1 is LNHDA and CDR2 is SQIVND (reference sequence). The CDR3 runs to 15 residues. V was pared by 5 bases and J by 4 bases, with 6 bases of the junction left unmatched. The CDR3 bases are TGTGCCAGTAGTCAAGGGAGCGGGGGGTACAATGAGCAGTTCTTC. It is translated as CASSQGSGGYNEQFF.

This chain links TRBV2 with TRBJ2-3; TRBD2 agrees at 9 bases. The CDR3 sequence is 15 residues long. V was clipped by 9 bases and J by 1 base; unmatched bases: 8. Germline V gene sequence: CDR1 SNHLY, CDR2 FYNNEI. Here the CDR3 reads CASGGVAGGTDTQYF. CDR3 nucleotides: TGTGCCAGTGGAGGAGTAGCGGGGGGCACAGATACGCAGTATTTT.

This chain uses TRBV7-9 with TRBJ2-2; 8 bases line up with TRBD2. CDR3 length: 17 residues. Germline trimming cut 5 bases from V and 6 bases from J; bases unmatched to any gene: 14. CDR1 SEHNR and CDR2 FQNEAQ come from the germline V gene (reference sequence). DNA for the CDR3: TGTGCCAGCAGCCTCAGGAAGGGCCAGACTAGCGCCGGGGAGCTGTTTTTT. Encoded protein: CASSLRKGQTSAGELFF.

This clone was found once. The chain employs TRBV10-1 and TRBJ1-1; no reliable D call. V gave up 0 bases and J gave up 4 bases, with 12 bases separating them. Germline CDR1 and CDR2: WNHNN and SYGVQD (reference sequence). This CDR3 is built from 15 residues. Here the CDR3 reads CASSESTSGFTEAFF. DNA of the CDR3: TGCGCCAGCAGTGAGTCGACGTCGGGGTTCACTGAAGCTTTCTTT.